This T cell receptor beta chain derives from a study of T cell changes during pregnancy in multiple sclerosis. Method: immunoSEQ multiplex PCR; TCRdb's copy keeps in-frame clones and lacks some. The sample lists around 40,000 clones, over 80% seen once, with under 30% in the top ten. The V and J ends lost 4 bases and 5 bases respectively, with 20 bases between them. The CDR3 loop spans 17 amino acids. CDR1 ENHRY and CDR2 SYGVKD come from the germline V gene. The TCR sequence derives from a female donor with multiple sclerosis, enrolled in a pregnancy study. V is TRBV10-3 and J is TRBJ2-2; tentatively, D is TRBD2 (6 bases). This specimen consisted of CD8+ T cells from peripheral blood mononuclear cells, obtained before pregnancy. CDR3 bases: TGTGCCATCAGTGTGGGGCGGGGACCGGCGGTTACCGGGGAGCTGTTTTTT. Translation gives CAISVGRGPAVTGELFF.